This T cell receptor beta chain was recorded in a study of Graves' ophthalmopathy and Graves' hyperthyroidism. Clinical symptoms, serum thyroxine, TRAb, thyroid ultrasound and orbital computed tomography were relied on for diagnosis. The length of the CDR3 is 12 residues. The V end lost 6 bases, the J end lost 4 bases, and 10 bases lay between the germline ends. Researchers took RNA transcripts and amplified TCR beta CDR3 regions from them. A first-round RT-PCR used HTBI primers, followed by a second-round multiplex PCR. MiXCR, applied by TCRdb to the multiplex PCR reads, yields one record per CDR3 protein. The sample has about 210,000 distinct CDR3 sequences, roughly 29% seen once. This clonotype was recorded many times.

Sequenced material: peripheral blood. This receptor was taken from a man over 45 with Graves' ophthalmopathy. V is TRBV12-3 or TRBV12-4 and J is TRBJ2-7; D ambiguous. CDR3 protein: CASSEMTYEQYF. CDR3 sequence (DNA): TGTGCCAGCAGCGAAATGACGTACGAGCAGTACTTC.